These 26 T cell receptor beta chains share one sample of origin, sequenced in a study of molecular identifiers for immune sequencing clone quantification listed by TCRdb under 2018. The library was obtained by PCR. Sequencing was performed on a NextSeq 500. The public reads were reprocessed in TCRdb via fastp at Q25 and MiXCR, keeping in-frame beta chains. Rows are unified per CDR3 protein, each entry keeping the most common DNA and genes. The sample contains some 590,000 distinct CDR3 sequences, around 25% of them found a single time. The ten largest clones capture 0.78% of the sample. Material: naive CD8+ T cells from blood, with Jurkat cell RNA spiked in. Explained via the paper, the cell subset or site label denotes: FACS-sorted CD8+CD4-CCR7+CD45RA+ naive T cells. These receptors were taken from a human donor in good health. Some libraries in this study had Jurkat cell RNA spiked in.

Ten or more counts support this clonotype. The chain has TRBV20-1 and TRBJ1-1; the D is unclear. The CDR3 is 13 residues long. Germline V gene lookup returns CDR1 DFQATT and CDR2 SNEGSKA (reference sequence). Trimming took off 4 bases at V and 0 bases at J, with 9 bases between the two ends. The CDR3 coding sequence is TGCAGTGCTAAAAATCAGATGAACACTGAAGCTTTCTTT. It encodes CSAKNQMNTEAFF.

The gene calls are TRBV29-1 and TRBJ2-7, with D unclear. CDR1 SQVTM and CDR2 ANQGSEA come from the germline V gene. The CDR3 loop spans 13 amino acids. Trimming cost V 0 bases and J 1 base, with 7 bases left between them. The CDR3 here is CSVEDDISYEQYF. In nucleotides, the CDR3 is TGCAGCGTTGAAGACGACATTTCCTACGAGCAGTACTTC.

The V and J genes are TRBV4-1 and TRBJ2-7; 10 nucleotides agree with TRBD2. V lost 2 bases and J lost 2; bases outside the gene matches: 6. The CDR3 contains 16 residues. CDR1 MGHRA and CDR2 YSYEKL come from the germline V gene. The CDR3 nucleotides are TGCGCCAGCAGCCAATCATCACTAGCGGGGACCTACGAGCAGTACTTC. It specifies CASSQSSLAGTYEQYF.

This clonotype was recorded many times. The chain recombines TRBV28 with TRBJ1-5; D is ambiguous. The CDR3 consists of 15 residues. Germline CDR1 reads MDHEN; CDR2 reads SYDVKM. Deletions cut 0 bases from V and 2 bases from J, with 8 bases between. This CDR3 reads CASSLWPTGNQPQHF. The CDR3 DNA reads as TGTGCCAGCAGTTTATGGCCGACCGGCAATCAGCCCCAGCATTTT.

As to this clonotype: This clone may be a read error of a much larger clone one base away. The chain couples TRBV7-2 to TRBJ2-7; 7 bases are shared with TRBD1. J lost 5 bases, V lost 0 bases, and 10 bases had no gene match. CDR1 and CDR2 (germline): SGHTA, FQGNSA. The CDR3 covers 16 residues. The CDR3 coding sequence is TGTGCCAGCAGCTTAGCTCTTCCGGGACAGTTCAACGAGCAGTACTTC. The encoded protein is CASSLALPGQFNEQYF. The entire variable domain, with the rest obtained from reference TRBV7-2 and TRBJ2-7, is as follows: GAGVSQSPSNKVTEKGKDVELRCDPISGHTALYWYRQSLGQGLEFLIYFQGNSAPDKSGLPSDRFSAERTGGSVSTLTIQRTQQEDSAVYLCASSLALPGQFNEQYFGPGTRLTVT.

This clonotype was detected only a few times. The gene calls are TRBV25-1 and TRBJ2-7; a possible D gene is TRBD2 (5 bases). Trimming pared 2 bases from V and 3 bases from J, leaving 14 bases between. Germline assignment: CDR1 MGHDK and CDR2 SYGVNS. CDR3 length equals 15 residues. The CDR3 sequence: CASSERGPLLYEQYF. The CDR3 DNA follows: TGTGCCAGCAGTGAACGCGGGCCTCTCCTCTACGAGCAGTACTTC.

This clonotype turned up a few times. The V call is TRBV15, the J call TRBJ2-1, with D possibly being TRBD2 (5 bases). Trimming stripped 0 bases from V and 6 bases from J, with 15 bases between. Germline V lookup: CDR1 LNHNV, CDR2 YYDKDF (reference sequence). The CDR3 is 16 amino acids. In nucleotides, the CDR3 is TGTGCCACCAGCAGAGATTTCAGCGGCAGGAGCAATGAGCAGTTCTTC. Its translation: CATSRDFSGRSNEQFF.

This clonotype was recorded many times. The V call is TRBV28, the J call TRBJ2-7; D is ambiguous. Germline V gives CDR1 MDHEN, CDR2 SYDVKM. This CDR3 region has 14 residues. The V end lost 7 bases, the J end lost 4 bases, and 17 bases lay between the germline ends. For the CDR3, the DNA is TGTGCCAGCAAACGAGATGTAGCACAGTACGAGCAGTACTTC. Protein: CASKRDVAQYEQYF.

Many counts were recorded for this clonotype. J is TRBJ1-5 and V is TRBV30; tentative D call: TRBD1 (6 bases). CDR3 size: 14 residues. The V end lost 3 bases, the J end lost 3 bases, and 12 bases lay between the germline ends. CDR1 is GTSNPN and CDR2 is SVGIG in the germline V gene (reference sequence). For the CDR3, the DNA is TGTGCCTGGAGCTCCACAGGGATCAATCAGCCCCAGCATTTT. Translated, it gives CAWSSTGINQPQHF.

This clonotype has just a few counts. A clone one base away is much larger, so this may be a read error. The genes are TRBV28 and TRBJ2-5; D is perhaps TRBD2 (6 bases). CDR1 is MDHEN and CDR2 is SYDVKM in the germline V gene. Deletions cut 6 bases from V and 4 bases from J, with 15 bases between. This CDR3 is built from 14 residues. The CDR3 spells CASSPGPSVETQYF. In DNA form, the CDR3 reads TGTGCCAGCAGCCCCGGGCCTAGCGTAGAGACCCAGTACTTC.

This clonotype has a count of ten or more. The V call is TRBV12-3 or TRBV12-4, the J call TRBJ2-3, with 7 bases identical to TRBD1. This CDR3 spans 16 amino acids. J gave up 6 bases and V 3 bases, and 12 bases lay outside the gene matches. The CDR3 nucleotides read TGTGCCAGCAGTTTCCCTAGTAGGGGGCCACAGGATACGCAGTATTTT. It translates to CASSFPSRGPQDTQYF.

This clonotype has more than one count but fewer than ten. This chain uses TRBV15 with TRBJ2-3; 12 nucleotides line up with TRBD2. J was trimmed by 5 bases and V by 1 base; bases with no gene match: 4. This CDR3 is built from 16 residues. The germline gives CDR1 LNHNV, CDR2 YYDKDF (reference sequence). The CDR3 coding sequence is TGTGCCACCAGCAGAGGTGCTAGCGGGAGGGGAGATACGCAGTATTTT. This codes for CATSRGASGRGDTQYF.

The chain couples TRBV7-9 to TRBJ1-1; D perhaps matches TRBD1 (6 bases). Germline CDR1 is SEHNR and CDR2 is FQNEAQ (reference sequence). The CDR3 sequence is 14 residues long. The ends were cut back, 8 bases at V and 1 base at J, with 14 bases in the middle. Here the CDR3 reads CASRPGATNTEAFF. CDR3 sequence (DNA): TGTGCCAGCCGCCCGGGGGCGACGAACACTGAAGCTTTCTTT. Based on the CDR3 plus reference TRBV7-9 and TRBJ1-1, the full variable domain is DTGVSQNPRHKITKRGQNVTFRCDPISEHNRLYWYRQTLGQGPEFLTYFQNEAQLEKSRLLSDRFSAERPKGSFSTLEIQRTEQGDSAMYLCASRPGATNTEAFFGQGTRLTVV.

The rearrangement joins TRBV20-1 to TRBJ1-1, with D unresolved. The CDR3 is made up of 16 amino acids. V lost 0 bases, J lost 4 bases, and 18 bases lay in between. CDR1 is DFQATT and CDR2 is SNEGSKA in the germline V gene (reference sequence). CDR3 sequence reads: CSARDRTASVSTEAFF. CDR3 sequence (DNA): TGCAGTGCTAGAGATCGGACGGCCTCTGTGAGCACTGAAGCTTTCTTT.

This clonotype was observed at least ten times. The chain is built from TRBV2 and TRBJ2-7; D may match TRBD1 or TRBD2 (6 bases each). Trimming removed 5 bases from V and 7 bases from J, with 21 bases in between. CDR3 length equals 15 residues. Germline CDR1 reads SNHLY; CDR2 reads FYNNEI. CDR3 in amino acids: CASSQPRRGSGEQYF. In DNA, the CDR3 is TGTGCCAGCAGTCAGCCTCGGAGGGGGTCGGGAGAGCAGTACTTC.

This clonotype appeared many times. CDR3 DNA: TGCGCCAGCAGCTTGGCCCAGGGGGAACAGCCCCAGCATTTT. It encodes CASSLAQGEQPQHF. J is TRBJ1-5 and V is TRBV5-1; 7 bases match TRBD1. The J segment lost 7 bases and the V segment lost 0 bases, leaving 4 bases of the junction unmatched. Germline assignment: CDR1 SGHRS and CDR2 YFSETQ. The CDR3 spans 14 residues.

On this clonotype: This may stem from a read error, because a much larger clone lies one nucleotide away. The chain carries TRBV4-3 and TRBJ1-1; maybe TRBD1 (5 bases). The V end was cut by 3 bases, the J end by 5 bases, with 16 bases between. The CDR3 extends over 15 amino acids. Germline loops: CDR1 LGHNA, CDR2 YSLEER. This CDR3 is CASSQQAGLRTEAFF. In DNA, the CDR3 is TGCGCCAGCAGCCAGCAGGCAGGGCTGAGGACTGAAGCTTTCTTT.

The sample holds many counts of this clonotype. The chain joins TRBV10-3 to TRBJ2-3; perhaps TRBD1 as D (5 bases). Trimming left V 4 bases short and J 0 bases short, with 14 bases between. The CDR3 is 16 residues long. Germline loops: CDR1 ENHRY, CDR2 SYGVKD. CDR3 DNA sequence: TGTGCCATCAGTGGGCAAGGGGTCGCTAGCACAGATACGCAGTATTTT. Translating gives CAISGQGVASTDTQYF.

This sequence joins TRBV7-2 and TRBJ2-7, with D hard to call. The CDR3 covers 15 residues. CDR1 is SGHTA and CDR2 is FQGNSA in the germline V gene. The V end lost 1 base, the J end lost 6 bases, and 16 bases lay between the germline ends. CDR3 sequence reads: CASSLGMGILREQYF. The CDR3 bases are TGTGCCAGCAGCTTAGGTATGGGAATACTACGCGAGCAGTACTTC. The full variable domain, rest sourced from reference TRBV7-2 and TRBJ2-7, is GAGVSQSPSNKVTEKGKDVELRCDPISGHTALYWYRQSLGQGLEFLIYFQGNSAPDKSGLPSDRFSAERTGGSVSTLTIQRTQQEDSAVYLCASSLGMGILREQYFGPGTRLTVT.

As concerns this clonotype: A read error may produce the germline difference seen at one junction end. This sequence joins TRBV6-5 and TRBJ1-4, with TRBD1 as a possible D gene (6 bases). Germline V CDR1 and CDR2: MNHEY, SVGAGI. The CDR3 totals 16 residues. Here the CDR3 reads CASSYVGGATSEKLFF. CDR3 nucleotides: TGTGCCAGCAGTTACGTTGGGGGGGCAACTAGTGAAAAACTGTTTTTT.

About this clonotype itself: With a much larger clone just one base away, this may be a read error. This sequence joins TRBV15 and TRBJ2-3; TRBD2 is a possible D gene (6 bases). From germline, CDR1 is LNHNV and CDR2 YYDKDF (reference sequence). CDR3 size: 17 residues. The ends were cut back, 5 bases at V and 3 bases at J, with 21 bases in the middle. The CDR3 sequence is CATSAYASSVGTDTQYF. DNA for the CDR3: TGTGCCACCAGCGCCTATGCATCTAGCGTGGGGACAGATACGCAGTATTTT.

This clonotype was counted a few times. V gene TRBV20-1 combines with J gene TRBJ2-7; TRBD2 aligns across 10 bases. CDR1 is DFQATT, CDR2 SNEGSKA, per germline (reference sequence). The CDR3 loop spans 17 amino acids. V shed 4 bases and J 1 base; nucleotides not matched to a gene: 13. CDR3 DNA: TGCAGTGCTATGGGGTCCCCAGCGGGGGGGCCGTCCTACGAGCAGTACTTC. Protein sequence: CSAMGSPAGGPSYEQYF.

The genes are TRBV20-1 and TRBJ2-1; TRBD2 matches at 7 bases. The J segment lost 4 bases and the V segment lost 4 bases, leaving 7 bases of the junction unmatched. The CDR3 sequence is 14 residues long. CDR1 DFQATT and CDR2 SNEGSKA come from the germline V gene (reference sequence). This CDR3 reads CSATSGVRYNEQFF. Here the CDR3 DNA reads TGCAGTGCTACCAGCGGGGTTAGGTACAATGAGCAGTTCTTC.

This clonotype was seen a handful of times. This chain links TRBV2 with TRBJ2-7, with 10 positions matching TRBD1. The V gene end was trimmed by 6 bases and the J gene end by 6 bases; junction bases not matched to a gene: 11. Germline CDR1 and CDR2: SNHLY and FYNNEI. This CDR3 spans 15 amino acids. The CDR3 DNA sequence: TGTGCCAGCAGCGCTCACCTGGGACAGGGGCTCGAGCAGTACTTC. Its protein product is CASSAHLGQGLEQYF.

The J gene is TRBJ1-1, the V gene TRBV6-5; 7 positions match TRBD1. CDR3 length: 15 residues. Germline values: CDR1 MNHEY, CDR2 SVGAGI. The ends lost 2 bases at V and 3 bases at J; junction bases unmatched: 6. Here the CDR3 DNA reads TGTGCCAGCAGTTACCGGACAGGCGGCGACACTGAAGCTTTCTTT. This encodes CASSYRTGGDTEAFF.

The chain carries TRBV9 and TRBJ2-4; D remains ambiguous. Germline CDR1 reads SGDLS; CDR2 reads YYNGEE. The CDR3 spans 15 residues. Trimming shortened V by 0 bases and J by 1 base, and 8 bases separated the two germline ends. The CDR3 DNA follows: TGTGCCAGCAGCGTAGTCGGTGAGGCCAAAAACATTCAGTACTTC. Amino acids: CASSVVGEAKNIQYF.